This entry is about one T cell receptor beta chain. Original handling: Researchers report that nucleated cell counts were estimated from reference gene primer amplification. Libraries were prepared by immunoSEQ multiplex PCR; TCRdb keeps only in-frame clonotypes and omits some of them. That table is the source of V, J and clone size, and D and trimming were worked out from the DNA. Among roughly 260,000 clones listed, 91% were seen once. CDR3 length: 13 amino acids. The V gene's germline CDR1 is ENHRY and CDR2 SYGVKD. The trim removed 7 bases at V and 8 bases at J, leaving 8 bases unmatched. These data are taken from a study of blood T cell repertoires in COVID-19. Background on the study: Sites across the United States, Italy and Spain contributed samples from acute and convalescent COVID-19. The cDNA or gDNA used as material had been derived from T cells, B-cell-depleted T cells, or PBMCs.

The origin of this receptor is a young adult with COVID-19, enrolled during active disease. V and J are TRBV10-3 and TRBJ2-5, with 9 nucleotides matching TRBD2. The sample taken for sequencing was peripheral blood. The DNA of the CDR3 is TGTGCCATCAAGAGGCGGGAGGGGGCAACCCAGTACTTC. This gives the protein CAIKRREGATQYF.